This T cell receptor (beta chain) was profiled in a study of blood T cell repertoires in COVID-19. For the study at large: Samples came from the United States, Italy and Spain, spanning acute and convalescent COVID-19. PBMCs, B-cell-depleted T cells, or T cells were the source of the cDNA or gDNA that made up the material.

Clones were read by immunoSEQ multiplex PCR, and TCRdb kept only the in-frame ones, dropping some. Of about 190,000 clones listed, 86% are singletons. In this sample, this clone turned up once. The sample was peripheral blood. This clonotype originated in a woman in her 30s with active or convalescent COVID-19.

The CDR3 here is CATSRMTGQGVPYEQYF. CDR3 nucleotide sequence: TGTGCCACCAGCAGGATGACGGGACAGGGCGTCCCCTACGAGCAGTACTTC. V gene TRBV15 combines with J gene TRBJ2-7; 9 bases agree with TRBD1. J was trimmed by 2 bases and V by 3 bases; bases with no gene match: 11. CDR1 is LNHNV, CDR2 YYDKDF, per germline (reference sequence). This CDR3 is built from 17 residues.